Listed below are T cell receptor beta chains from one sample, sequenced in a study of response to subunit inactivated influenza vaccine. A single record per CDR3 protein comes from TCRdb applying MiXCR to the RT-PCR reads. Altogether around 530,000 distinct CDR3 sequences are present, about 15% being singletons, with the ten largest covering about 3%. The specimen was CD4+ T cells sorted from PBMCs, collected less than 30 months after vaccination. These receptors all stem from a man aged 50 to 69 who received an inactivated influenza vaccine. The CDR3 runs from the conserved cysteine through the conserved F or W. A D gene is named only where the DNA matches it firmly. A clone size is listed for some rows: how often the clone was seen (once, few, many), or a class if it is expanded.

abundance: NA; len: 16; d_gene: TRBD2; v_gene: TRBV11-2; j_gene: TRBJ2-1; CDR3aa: CASSLGWREWVNEQFF; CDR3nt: TGTGCCAGCAGCTTAGGGTGGCGGGAGTGGGTTAATGAGCAGTTCTTC
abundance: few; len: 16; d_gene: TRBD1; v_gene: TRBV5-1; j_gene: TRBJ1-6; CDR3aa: CASSLDGGQSNSPLHF; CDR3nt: TGCGCCAGCAGCTTGGATGGGGGACAGAGTAATTCACCCCTCCACTTT
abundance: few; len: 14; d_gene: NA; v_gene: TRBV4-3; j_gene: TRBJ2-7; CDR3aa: CASSHLLWRDEQYF; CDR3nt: TGCGCCAGCAGCCATTTACTATGGCGGGACGAGCAGTACTTC
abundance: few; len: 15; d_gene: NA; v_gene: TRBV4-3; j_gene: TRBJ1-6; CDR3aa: CASSQDPAGYSPLHF; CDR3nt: TGCGCCAGCAGCCAAGATCCGGCAGGATATTCACCCCTCCACTTT
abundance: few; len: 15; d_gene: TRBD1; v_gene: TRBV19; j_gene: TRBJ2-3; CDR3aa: CASNPGQLGTDTQYF; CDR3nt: TGTGCCAGTAACCCGGGACAGTTGGGCACAGATACGCAGTATTTT
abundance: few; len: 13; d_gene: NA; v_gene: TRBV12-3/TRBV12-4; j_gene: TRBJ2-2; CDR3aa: CASTWDRLGELFF; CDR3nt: TGTGCCAGCACCTGGGACCGCCTCGGGGAGCTGTTTTTT
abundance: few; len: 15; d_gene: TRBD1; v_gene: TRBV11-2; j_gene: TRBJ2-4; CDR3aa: CASSLYRGSPNIQYF; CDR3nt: TGTGCCAGCAGCCTCTACAGGGGAAGCCCAAACATTCAGTACTTC
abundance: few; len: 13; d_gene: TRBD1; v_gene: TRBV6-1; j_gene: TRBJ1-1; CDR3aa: CASSGEGGSRAFF; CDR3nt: TGTGCCAGCAGCGGGGAAGGGGGCTCTCGAGCTTTCTTT
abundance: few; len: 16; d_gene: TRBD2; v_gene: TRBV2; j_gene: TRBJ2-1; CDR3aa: CASSEEGLAGTNEQFF; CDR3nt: TGTGCCAGCAGTGAAGAGGGACTAGCGGGGACCAATGAGCAGTTCTTC
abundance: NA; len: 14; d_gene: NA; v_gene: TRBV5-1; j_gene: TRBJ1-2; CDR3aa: CASSLDQAIYGYTF; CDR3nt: TGCGCCAGCAGCTTGGATCAGGCTATCTATGGCTACACCTTC
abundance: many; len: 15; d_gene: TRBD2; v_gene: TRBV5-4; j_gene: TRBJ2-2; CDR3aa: CASSIGTRGAGELFF; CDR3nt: TGTGCCAGCAGCATAGGGACTAGAGGGGCCGGGGAGCTGTTTTTT
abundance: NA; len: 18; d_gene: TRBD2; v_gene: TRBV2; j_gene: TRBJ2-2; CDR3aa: CASSEPSSGRANTGELFF; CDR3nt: TGTGCCAGCAGTGAACCCTCTAGCGGGAGGGCGAACACCGGGGAGCTGTTTTTT
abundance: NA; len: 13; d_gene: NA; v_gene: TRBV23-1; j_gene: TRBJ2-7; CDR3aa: CASISGAWDEQYF; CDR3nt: TGCGCCAGCATTTCAGGGGCATGGGACGAGCAGTACTTC
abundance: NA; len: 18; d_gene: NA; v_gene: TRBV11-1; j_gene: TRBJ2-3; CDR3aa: CASSLGVTPTLSTDTQYF; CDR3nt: TGTGCCAGCAGCTTAGGGGTGACCCCGACTCTTAGCACAGATACGCAGTATTTT
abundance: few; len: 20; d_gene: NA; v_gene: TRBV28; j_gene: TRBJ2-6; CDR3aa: CASSLATAPGPFSGANVLTF; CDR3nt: TGTGCCAGCAGTTTAGCCACAGCTCCCGGCCCATTCTCTGGGGCCAACGTCCTGACTTTC
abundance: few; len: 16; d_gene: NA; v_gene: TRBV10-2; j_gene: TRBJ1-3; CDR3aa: CASSVGSAVAGNTIYF; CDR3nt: TGCGCCAGCAGTGTCGGCAGCGCGGTGGCTGGAAACACCATATATTTT